These 12 T cell receptor beta chains were sequenced from one sample in a study of cytomegalovirus exposure and HLA in healthy donors. Measured with immunoSEQ multiplex PCR; TCRdb has only the in-frame clones, and not every one. This sample yields 100,000 to 150,000 clones, of which just under 95% are seen a single time; approximately 1.3% belongs to the top ten. Sequenced input: PBMCs. The receptor source for this set is a young woman in good health and CMV-seronegative.

The chain has TRBV5-1 and TRBJ2-1; 10 nucleotides match TRBD1. The CDR3 runs 13 residues. The V gene end was trimmed by 6 bases and the J gene end by 5 bases; junction bases not matched to a gene: 2. Germline CDR1 reads SGHRS; CDR2 reads YFSETQ. The CDR3 region is CASMGQGNNEQFF. In nucleotides, the CDR3 is TGCGCCAGCATGGGACAGGGGAACAATGAGCAGTTCTTC.

This clone was seen a single time. This rearrangement joins TRBV18 to TRBJ1-4; 10 bases fit TRBD1. After removal of 5 bases from V and 7 bases from J, the junction contained 7 bases not matched to a gene. The germline CDR1 and CDR2 sequences are KGHSH and LQKENI. The CDR3 sequence is 15 residues long. CDR3 sequence reads: CASSERQGAPEKLFF. The CDR3 region has the DNA TGTGCCAGCTCAGAGAGACAGGGGGCGCCTGAAAAACTGTTTTTT.

The rearrangement joins TRBV28 to TRBJ1-2; D call uncertain. V lost 8 bases to trimming and J lost 8 bases, with 18 bases between them. This CDR3 contains 13 residues. Germline CDR1 and CDR2: MDHEN and SYDVKM. This CDR3 reads CASAWAASRGYTF. CDR3 nucleotide sequence: TGTGCCAGCGCTTGGGCCGCCTCCAGGGGCTACACCTTC.

The chain recombines TRBV5-8 with TRBJ1-2, with TRBD1 matching over 7 bases. CDR3 size: 15 residues. Losses at the gene ends were 1 base for V and 4 bases for J; bases not matched to a gene: 7. The germline CDR1 and CDR2 sequences are SGHTS and YDEGEE. The CDR3 here is CASSLPMGQIYGYTF. CDR3 nucleotides: TGTGCCAGCAGCTTGCCGATGGGACAGATCTATGGCTACACCTTC.

This clone has only one observation. The CDR3 loop is CASSNSSSYLDTQYF. CDR3 coding DNA: TGCGCCAGCAGTAACAGCTCCAGTTATCTAGATACGCAGTATTTT. This chain joins TRBV5-1 and TRBJ2-3; the D is unclear. The V gene's germline CDR1 is SGHRS and CDR2 YFSETQ. The CDR3 contains 15 residues. V lost 5 bases, J lost 5 bases, and 18 bases lay in between.

The chain links TRBV12-5 to TRBJ2-5; no reliable D call. CDR3 size: 13 residues. V lost 1 base and J lost 8, with 11 bases in between. Germline V gene lookup returns CDR1 LGHNT and CDR2 FRNRAP. CDR3: CASGLDPPSTQYF. In nucleotides, the CDR3 is TGTGCTAGTGGTTTGGACCCTCCAAGCACCCAGTACTTC. The full variable domain, rest sourced from reference TRBV12-5 and TRBJ2-5, is DARVTQTPRHKVTEMGQEVTMRCQPILGHNTVFWYRQTMMQGLELLAYFRNRAPLDDSGMPKDRFSAEMPDATLATLKIQPSEPRDSAVYFCASGLDPPSTQYFGPGTRLLVL.

The chain employs TRBV7-3 and TRBJ2-1; 10 bases map to TRBD2. V shed 5 bases, J shed 4 bases, and the junction held 5 bases outside the gene matches. Germline values: CDR1 SGHTA, CDR2 FQGTGA. The CDR3 sequence is 15 residues long. The CDR3 region has the DNA TGTGCCAGCAGCGAAGCGGGAGGGGTGTACAATGAGCAGTTCTTC. It is translated as CASSEAGGVYNEQFF.

The chain recombines TRBV28 with TRBJ2-7; 7 bases are a match to TRBD2. CDR1 is MDHEN, CDR2 SYDVKM, per germline. With 4 bases clipped from V and 6 bases from J, the junction kept 12 bases outside the gene matches. This CDR3 is built from 15 residues. The CDR3 nucleotides are TGTGCCAGCAGTTCTCCCCGAGGCGGGGGAGGCGAGCAGTACTTC. This sequence encodes CASSSPRGGGGEQYF.

The chain employs TRBV29-1 and TRBJ2-3; TRBD2 might be the D (6 bases). The CDR3 contains 14 residues. Trimming took 3 bases from V and 1 from J, leaving 11 bases between them. The germline gives CDR1 SQVTM, CDR2 ANQGSEA. In DNA, the CDR3 is TGCAGCGTTGACTTTGCGGGACGCACAGATACGCAGTATTTT. Residues: CSVDFAGRTDTQYF.

The rearrangement uses TRBV18 and TRBJ2-3, with D maybe TRBD2 (6 bases). CDR1 KGHSH and CDR2 LQKENI come from the germline V gene. There are 14 residues in the CDR3. Between the trimmed V and J ends, which lost 3 bases and 0 bases, there was a span of 7 bases. The CDR3 nucleotides read TGTGCCAGCTCACCTGGGACTAGCACAGATACGCAGTATTTT. Encoded protein: CASSPGTSTDTQYF. The full variable domain, in which reference TRBV18 and TRBJ2-3 provide the parts outside the CDR3, is NAGVMQNPRHLVRRRGQEARLRCSPMKGHSHVYWYRQLPEEGLKFMVYLQKENIIDESGMPKERFSAEFPKEGPSILRIQQVVRGDSAAYFCASSPGTSTDTQYFGPGTRLTVL.

This chain connects TRBV18 to TRBJ1-5, with 8 bases that match TRBD1. V was pared by 5 bases and J by 6 bases, with 6 bases of the junction left unmatched. The CDR3 totals 14 residues. Germline lookup yields CDR1 KGHSH and CDR2 LQKENI. CDR3 sequence reads: CASSSDRVGQPQHF. In nucleotides, the CDR3 is TGTGCCAGCTCATCGGACAGGGTGGGTCAGCCCCAGCATTTT.

The genes are TRBV30 and TRBJ2-5; the D gene is possibly TRBD1 (5 bases). V dropped 7 bases and J dropped 5 bases, with 20 bases sitting between them. Germline CDR1 is GTSNPN and CDR2 is SVGIG (reference sequence). The CDR3 has 14 residues. The CDR3: CASNPPDSLETQYF. CDR3 in DNA: TGTGCCTCCAACCCACCAGACAGTCTGGAGACCCAGTACTTC.